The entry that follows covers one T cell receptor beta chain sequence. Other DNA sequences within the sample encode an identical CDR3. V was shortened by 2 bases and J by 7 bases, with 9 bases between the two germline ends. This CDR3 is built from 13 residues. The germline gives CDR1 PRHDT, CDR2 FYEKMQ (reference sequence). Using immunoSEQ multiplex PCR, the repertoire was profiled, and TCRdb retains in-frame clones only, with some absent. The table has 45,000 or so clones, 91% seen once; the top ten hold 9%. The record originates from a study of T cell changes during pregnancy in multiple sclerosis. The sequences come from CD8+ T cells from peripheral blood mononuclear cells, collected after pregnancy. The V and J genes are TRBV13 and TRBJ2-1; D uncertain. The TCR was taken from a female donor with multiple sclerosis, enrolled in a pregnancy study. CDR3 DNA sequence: TGTGCCAGCAGCTTATCAATGAGGAATGAGCAGTTCTTC. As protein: CASSLSMRNEQFF. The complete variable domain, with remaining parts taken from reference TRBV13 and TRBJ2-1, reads AAGVIQSPRHLIKEKRETATLKCYPIPRHDTVYWYQQGPGQDPQFLISFYEKMQSDKGSIPDRFSAQQFSDYHSELNMSSLELGDSALYFCASSLSMRNEQFFGPGTRLTVL.